There are many counts of the clone carrying this T cell receptor (beta chain). This entry belongs to a study of T cells in Graves' hyperthyroidism and ophthalmopathy. Fresh 10 ml peripheral blood yielded PBMCs. The investigators amplified TCR beta CDR3 regions from RNA transcripts. Initially, a first-round RT-PCR of the TCR CDR3 employed the HTBI primer set. Via MiXCR, TCRdb re-called the multiplex PCR reads, giving one row per CDR3 protein. This repertoire shows a few hundred thousand distinct CDR3 sequences, around a quarter found once; its top ten account for less than 75%. The V end lost 3 bases, the J end lost 0 bases, and 12 bases lay between the germline ends. The CDR3 loop spans 16 amino acids. Germline V gene lookup returns CDR1 SGHNT and CDR2 YENEEA.

The sequenced material came from blood. The chain uses TRBV11-3 and TRBJ2-4, with D possibly TRBD2 on 5 matching bases. The source is a man aged 50-60 years with Graves' hyperthyroidism. CDR3 region: CASSFTSTPAKNIQYF. CDR3 sequence (DNA): TGTGCCAGCAGCTTTACTAGTACGCCAGCCAAAAACATTCAGTACTTC.